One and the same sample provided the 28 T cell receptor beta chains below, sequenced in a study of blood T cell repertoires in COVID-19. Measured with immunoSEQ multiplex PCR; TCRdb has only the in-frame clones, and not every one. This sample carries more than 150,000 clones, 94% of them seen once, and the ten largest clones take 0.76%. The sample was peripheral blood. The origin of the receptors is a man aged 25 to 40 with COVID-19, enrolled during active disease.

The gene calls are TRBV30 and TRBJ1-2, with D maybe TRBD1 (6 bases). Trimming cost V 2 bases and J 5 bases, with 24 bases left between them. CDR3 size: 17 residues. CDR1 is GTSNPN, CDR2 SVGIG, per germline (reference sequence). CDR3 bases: TGTGCCTGGAGTACAGGGCGTTTACGTTTGTCTGGGTATGGCTACACCTTC. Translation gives CAWSTGRLRLSGYGYTF.

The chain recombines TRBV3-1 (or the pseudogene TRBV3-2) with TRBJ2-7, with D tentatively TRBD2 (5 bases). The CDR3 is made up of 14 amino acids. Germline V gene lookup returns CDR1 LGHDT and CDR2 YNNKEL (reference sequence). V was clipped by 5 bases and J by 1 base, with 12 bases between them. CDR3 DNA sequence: TGTGCCAGCAGCGACGGGGTCGAGTCCTACGAGCAGTACTTC. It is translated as CASSDGVESYEQYF.

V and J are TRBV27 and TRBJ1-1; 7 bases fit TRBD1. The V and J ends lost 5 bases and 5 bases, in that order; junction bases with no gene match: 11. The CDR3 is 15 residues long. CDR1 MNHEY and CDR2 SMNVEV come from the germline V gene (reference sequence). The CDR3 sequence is CASSETGVQHTEAFF. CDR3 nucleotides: TGTGCCAGCAGTGAAACAGGGGTGCAGCATACTGAAGCTTTCTTT.

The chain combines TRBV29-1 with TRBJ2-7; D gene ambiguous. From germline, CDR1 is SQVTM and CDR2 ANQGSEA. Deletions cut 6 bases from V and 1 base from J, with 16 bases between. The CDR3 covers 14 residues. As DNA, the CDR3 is TGCAGCGTAACCAACCCCAGCGAGTCCTACGAGCAGTACTTC. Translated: CSVTNPSESYEQYF.

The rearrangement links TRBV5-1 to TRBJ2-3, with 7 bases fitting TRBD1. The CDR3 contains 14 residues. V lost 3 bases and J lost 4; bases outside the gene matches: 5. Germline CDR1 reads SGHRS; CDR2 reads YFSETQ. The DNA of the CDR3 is TGCGCCAGCAGCTGGACCCAGGGGGCAGATACGCAGTATTTT. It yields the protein CASSWTQGADTQYF.

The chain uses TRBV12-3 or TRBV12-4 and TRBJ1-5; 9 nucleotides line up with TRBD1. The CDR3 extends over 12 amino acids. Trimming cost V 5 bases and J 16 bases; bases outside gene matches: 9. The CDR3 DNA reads TGTGCCAGCAGTCCGGGGACAGGGCCCATCCATTTT. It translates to CASSPGTGPIHF.

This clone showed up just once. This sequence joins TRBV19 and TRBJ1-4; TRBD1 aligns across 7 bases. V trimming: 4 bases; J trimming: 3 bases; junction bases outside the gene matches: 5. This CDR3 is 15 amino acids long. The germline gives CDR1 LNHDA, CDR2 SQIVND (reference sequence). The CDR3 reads CASSTTGTANEKLFF. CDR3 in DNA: TGTGCCAGTAGTACCACCGGGACAGCTAATGAAAAACTGTTTTTT.

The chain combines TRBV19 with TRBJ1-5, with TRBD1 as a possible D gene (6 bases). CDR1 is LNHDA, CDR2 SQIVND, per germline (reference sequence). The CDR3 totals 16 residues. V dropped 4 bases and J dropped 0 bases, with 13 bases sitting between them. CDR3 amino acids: CASSTGQPNSNQPQHF. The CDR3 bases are TGTGCCAGTAGTACAGGACAGCCTAATAGCAATCAGCCCCAGCATTTT.

Here the CDR3 reads CASSPTALGYEQYF. Here the CDR3 DNA reads TGTGCCAGCAGTCCGACAGCCTTGGGATACGAGCAGTACTTC. The chain carries TRBV6-5 and TRBJ2-7; tentatively, D is TRBD1 (5 bases). The germline V gene encodes CDR1 MNHEY and CDR2 SVGAGI. The CDR3 has 14 residues. Between the trimmed V and J ends, which lost 5 bases and 4 bases, there was a span of 15 bases.

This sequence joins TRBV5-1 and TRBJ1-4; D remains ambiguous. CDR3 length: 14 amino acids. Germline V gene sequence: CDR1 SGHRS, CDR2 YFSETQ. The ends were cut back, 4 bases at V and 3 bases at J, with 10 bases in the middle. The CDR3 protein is CASSPRGSNEKLFF. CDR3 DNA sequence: TGCGCCAGCAGCCCCCGAGGCTCTAATGAAAAACTGTTTTTT.

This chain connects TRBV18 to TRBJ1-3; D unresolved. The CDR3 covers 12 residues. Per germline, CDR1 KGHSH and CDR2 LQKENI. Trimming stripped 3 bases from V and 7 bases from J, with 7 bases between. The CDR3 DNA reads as TGTGCCAGCTCACCCGACGGGAACACCATATATTTT. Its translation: CASSPDGNTIYF.

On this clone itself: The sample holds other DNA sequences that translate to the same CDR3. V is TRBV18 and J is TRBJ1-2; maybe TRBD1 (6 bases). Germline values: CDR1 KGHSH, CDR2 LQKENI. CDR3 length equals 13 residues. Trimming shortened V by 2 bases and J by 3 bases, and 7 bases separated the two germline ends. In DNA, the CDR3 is TGTGCCAGCTCACCAGGGGGCGACTATGGCTACACCTTC. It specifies CASSPGGDYGYTF.

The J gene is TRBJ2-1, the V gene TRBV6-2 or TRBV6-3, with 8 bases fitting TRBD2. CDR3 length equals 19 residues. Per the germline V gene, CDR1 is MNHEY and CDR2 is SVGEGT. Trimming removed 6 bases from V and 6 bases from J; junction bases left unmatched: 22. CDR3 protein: CASSRTWTQGTSPSNEQFF. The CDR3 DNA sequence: TGTGCCAGCAGCCGGACGTGGACGCAAGGGACTAGTCCCAGCAATGAGCAGTTCTTC.

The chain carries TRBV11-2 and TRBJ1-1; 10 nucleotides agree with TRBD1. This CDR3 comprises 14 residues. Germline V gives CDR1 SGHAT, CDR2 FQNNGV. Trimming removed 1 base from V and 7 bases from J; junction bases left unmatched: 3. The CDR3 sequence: CASSLGQGALEAFF. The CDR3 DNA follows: TGTGCCAGCAGCTTAGGACAGGGGGCTCTTGAAGCTTTCTTT.

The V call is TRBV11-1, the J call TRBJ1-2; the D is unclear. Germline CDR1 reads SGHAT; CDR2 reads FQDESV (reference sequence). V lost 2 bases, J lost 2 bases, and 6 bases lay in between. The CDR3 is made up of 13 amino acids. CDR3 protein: CASSLTDNYGYTF. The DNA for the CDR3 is TGTGCCAGCAGCTTAACAGACAACTATGGCTACACCTTC.

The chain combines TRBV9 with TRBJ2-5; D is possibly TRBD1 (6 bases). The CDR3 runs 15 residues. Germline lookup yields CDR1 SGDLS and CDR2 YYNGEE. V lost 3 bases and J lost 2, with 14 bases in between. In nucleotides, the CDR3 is TGTGCCAGCAGCGAGGTAACGGGGACACAAGAGACCCAGTACTTC. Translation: CASSEVTGTQETQYF.

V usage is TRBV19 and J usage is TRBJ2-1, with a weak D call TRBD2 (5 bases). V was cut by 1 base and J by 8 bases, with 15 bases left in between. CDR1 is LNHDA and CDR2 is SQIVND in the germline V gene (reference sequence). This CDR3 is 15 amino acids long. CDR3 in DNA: TGTGCCAGTAGTATAGGCCCCGGACTCATCCATGAGCAGTTCTTC. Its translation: CASSIGPGLIHEQFF.

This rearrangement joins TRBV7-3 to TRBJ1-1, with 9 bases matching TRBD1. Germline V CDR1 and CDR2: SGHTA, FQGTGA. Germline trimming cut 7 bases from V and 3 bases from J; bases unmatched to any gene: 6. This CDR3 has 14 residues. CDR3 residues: CASNNRGLHTEAFF. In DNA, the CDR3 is TGTGCCAGCAACAACAGGGGGCTCCACACTGAAGCTTTCTTT.

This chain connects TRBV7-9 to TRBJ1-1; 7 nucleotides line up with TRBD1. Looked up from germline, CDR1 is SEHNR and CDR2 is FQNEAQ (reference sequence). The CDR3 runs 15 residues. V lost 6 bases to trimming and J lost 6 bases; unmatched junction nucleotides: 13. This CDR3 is CASSLQGTRYPEAFF. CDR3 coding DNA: TGTGCCAGCAGTTTACAGGGGACCCGGTACCCTGAAGCTTTCTTT.

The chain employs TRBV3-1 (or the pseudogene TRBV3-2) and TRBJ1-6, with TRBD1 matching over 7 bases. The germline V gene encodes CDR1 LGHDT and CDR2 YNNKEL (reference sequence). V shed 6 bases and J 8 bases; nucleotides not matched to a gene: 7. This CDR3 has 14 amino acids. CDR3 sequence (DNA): TGTGCCAGCAGACGTGGACAGGTATATTCACCCCTCCACTTT. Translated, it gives CASRRGQVYSPLHF.

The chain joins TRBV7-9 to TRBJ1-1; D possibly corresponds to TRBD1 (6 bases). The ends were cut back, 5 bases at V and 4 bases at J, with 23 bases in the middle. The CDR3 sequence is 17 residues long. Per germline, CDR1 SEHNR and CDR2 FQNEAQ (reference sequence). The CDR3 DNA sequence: TGTGCCAGCAGCCAAGCCCGGGACACCCTAACGGGCACTGAAGCTTTCTTT. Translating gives CASSQARDTLTGTEAFF.

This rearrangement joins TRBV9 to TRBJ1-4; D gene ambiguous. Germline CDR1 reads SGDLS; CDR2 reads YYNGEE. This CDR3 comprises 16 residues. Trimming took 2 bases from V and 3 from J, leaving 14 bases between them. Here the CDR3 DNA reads TGTGCCAGCAGCGTCTCGTTAAGCCCTTCTAATGAAAAACTGTTTTTT. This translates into CASSVSLSPSNEKLFF.

The CDR3 DNA reads TGCGCCAGCAGCCAACGCGTCTTCAGGGGTCAGCCCCAGCATTTT. Amino acids: CASSQRVFRGQPQHF. V is TRBV4-1 and J is TRBJ1-5; maybe TRBD1 (6 bases). V was pared by 2 bases and J by 6 bases, with 14 bases between. Germline assignment: CDR1 MGHRA and CDR2 YSYEKL. The CDR3 spans 15 residues.

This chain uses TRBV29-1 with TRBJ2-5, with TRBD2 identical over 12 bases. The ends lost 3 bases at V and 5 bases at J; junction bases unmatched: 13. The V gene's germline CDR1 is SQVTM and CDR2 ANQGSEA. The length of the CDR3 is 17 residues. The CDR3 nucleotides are TGCAGCGTTGATCATATAGCTAGCGGGGGGGCCGGCGAGACCCAGTACTTC. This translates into CSVDHIASGGAGETQYF.

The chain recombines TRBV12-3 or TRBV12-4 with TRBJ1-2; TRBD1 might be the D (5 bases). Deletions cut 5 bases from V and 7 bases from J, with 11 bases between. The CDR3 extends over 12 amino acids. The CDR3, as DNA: TGTGCCAGCAGTCAGGGAAGTGTTGGCTACACCTTC. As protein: CASSQGSVGYTF.

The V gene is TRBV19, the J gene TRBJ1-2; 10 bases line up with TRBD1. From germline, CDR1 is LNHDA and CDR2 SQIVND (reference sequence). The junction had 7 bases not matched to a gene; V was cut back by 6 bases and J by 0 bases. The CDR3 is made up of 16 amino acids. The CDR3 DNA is TGTGCCAGTAGCGGGGACAGGGGCCGAACTAACTATGGCTACACCTTC. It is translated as CASSGDRGRTNYGYTF.

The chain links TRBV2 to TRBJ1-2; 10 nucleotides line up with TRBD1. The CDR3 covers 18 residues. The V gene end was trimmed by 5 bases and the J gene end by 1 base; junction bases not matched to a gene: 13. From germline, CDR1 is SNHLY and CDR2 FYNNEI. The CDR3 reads CASSKFGGTGANNYGYTF. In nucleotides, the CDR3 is TGTGCCAGCAGTAAATTCGGTGGGACAGGGGCAAATAACTATGGCTACACCTTC.

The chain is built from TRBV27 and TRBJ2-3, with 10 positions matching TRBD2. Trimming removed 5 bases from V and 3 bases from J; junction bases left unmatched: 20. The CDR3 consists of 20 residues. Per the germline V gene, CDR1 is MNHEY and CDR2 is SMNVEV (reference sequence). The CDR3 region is CASSPKLAGRLRVGTDTQYF. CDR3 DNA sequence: TGTGCCAGCAGTCCCAAACTAGCGGGGAGACTCCGGGTGGGAACAGATACGCAGTATTTT.